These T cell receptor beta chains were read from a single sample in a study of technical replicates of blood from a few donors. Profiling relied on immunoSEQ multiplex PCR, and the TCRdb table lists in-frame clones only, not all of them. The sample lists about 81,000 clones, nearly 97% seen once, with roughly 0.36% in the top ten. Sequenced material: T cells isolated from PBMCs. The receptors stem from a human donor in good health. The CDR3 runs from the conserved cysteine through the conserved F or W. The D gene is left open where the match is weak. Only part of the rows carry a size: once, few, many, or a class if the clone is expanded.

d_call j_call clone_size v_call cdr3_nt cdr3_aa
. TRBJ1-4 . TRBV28 TGTGCCAGCAGTTTGGGAGGCCTTTCGAGCACACTGTTTTTT CASSLGGLSSTLFF
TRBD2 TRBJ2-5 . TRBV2 TGTGCCAGCAGCGCCGGGACTAGCGGGCTCCAAGAGACCCAGTACTTC CASSAGTSGLQETQYF
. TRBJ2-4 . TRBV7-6 TGTGCCAGCAGCCCACGCGAGGGTGCCAAAAACATTCAGTACTTC CASSPREGAKNIQYF
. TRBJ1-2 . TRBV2 TGTGCCAGCAGTGACATAGCAGGGAGGAGCTATGGCTACACCTTC CASSDIAGRSYGYTF
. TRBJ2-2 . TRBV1 TGCACCAGCAGCCTTGGACCCGGGACTAGCGGGAGGAACACCGGGGAGCTGTTTTTT CTSSLGPGTSGRNTGELFF
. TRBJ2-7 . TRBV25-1 TGTGCCAGCAGTCCAGGGGCCTACGAGCAGTACTTC CASSPGAYEQYF
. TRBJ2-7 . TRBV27 TGTGCCAGCAGTTTAACCCTACCAGGGATCGACGAGCAGTACTTC CASSLTLPGIDEQYF
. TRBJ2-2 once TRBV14 TGTGCCAGCAGCCAATTTACGGGGACCGGGGAGCTGTTTTTT CASSQFTGTGELFF
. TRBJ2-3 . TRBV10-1 TGCGCCAGCAGTAAACGGGACTCTCTTCGGGGAGATACGCAGTATTTT CASSKRDSLRGDTQYF
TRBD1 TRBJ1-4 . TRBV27 TGTGCCAGCAGGGGGGACAGGGGTAATGAAAAACTGTTTTTT CASRGDRGNEKLFF
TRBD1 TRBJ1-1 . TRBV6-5 TGTGCCAGCAAAGGACAGGGTGGCAACACTGAAGCTTTCTTT CASKGQGGNTEAFF
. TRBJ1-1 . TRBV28 TGTGCCAGCCCAAACCGGGACACCCGTGAAGCTTTCTTT CASPNRDTREAFF
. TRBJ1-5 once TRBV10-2 TGCGCCAGCAGAACGACAGCAGATAGCAATCAGCCCCAGCATTTT CASRTTADSNQPQHF
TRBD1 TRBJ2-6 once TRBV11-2 TGTGCCAGCAGCTTTGTACAGGGGGCTGGGGCCAACGTCCTGACTTTC CASSFVQGAGANVLTF
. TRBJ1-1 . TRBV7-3 TGTGCCAGCAGCTTAGGGGGAGGGGGCACTGAAGCTTTCTTT CASSLGGGGTEAFF
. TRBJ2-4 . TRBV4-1 TGCGCCAGCAGCCGGCGACTCTTAGCCAAAAACATTCAGTACTTC CASSRRLLAKNIQYF
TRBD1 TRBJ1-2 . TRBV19 TGTGCCAGTAGGAGACAGGGGATGAACTATGGCTACACCTTC CASRRQGMNYGYTF
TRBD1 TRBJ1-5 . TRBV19 TGTGCCAGTAGTCGACTAGGACAGGGGGGCAATCAGCCCCAGCATTTT CASSRLGQGGNQPQHF
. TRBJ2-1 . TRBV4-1 TGCGCCAGCAGCCAAGATGAGACCCCCACAGATGAGCAGTTCTTC CASSQDETPTDEQFF
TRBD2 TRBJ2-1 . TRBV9 TGTGCCAGTGGCGGGAGGGGAAATGAGCAGTTCTTC CASGGRGNEQFF
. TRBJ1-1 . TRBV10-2 TGCGCCAGCATATGGAGCACTGAAGCTTTCTTT CASIWSTEAFF
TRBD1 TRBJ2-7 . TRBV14 TGTGCCAGCAGCCAAGATCTCGGCAGGGGGCCTCACTTC CASSQDLGRGPHF
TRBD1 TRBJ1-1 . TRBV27 TGTGCCAGCAGTCCAGGGAGGACAGGCACTGAAGCTTTCTTT CASSPGRTGTEAFF
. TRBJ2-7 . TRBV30 TGTGCCTGGAGTGTAGGGGGCTACGAGCAGTACTTC CAWSVGGYEQYF
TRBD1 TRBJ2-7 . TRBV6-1 TGTGCCAGCAGTGAAATTTACAGGGGGCCTTACGAGCAGTACTTC CASSEIYRGPYEQYF
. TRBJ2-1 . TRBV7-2 TGTGCCAGCACTATCGGGGGTGAGCAGTTCTTC CASTIGGEQFF
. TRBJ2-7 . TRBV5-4 TGTGCCAGCAGCTCGGGACTCCTCTACGAGCAGTACTTC CASSSGLLYEQYF
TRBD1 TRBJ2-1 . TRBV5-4 TGTGCCAGCAGCAAGGGACAGGGGGGGTTCGCGGAGCAGTTCTTC CASSKGQGGFAEQFF